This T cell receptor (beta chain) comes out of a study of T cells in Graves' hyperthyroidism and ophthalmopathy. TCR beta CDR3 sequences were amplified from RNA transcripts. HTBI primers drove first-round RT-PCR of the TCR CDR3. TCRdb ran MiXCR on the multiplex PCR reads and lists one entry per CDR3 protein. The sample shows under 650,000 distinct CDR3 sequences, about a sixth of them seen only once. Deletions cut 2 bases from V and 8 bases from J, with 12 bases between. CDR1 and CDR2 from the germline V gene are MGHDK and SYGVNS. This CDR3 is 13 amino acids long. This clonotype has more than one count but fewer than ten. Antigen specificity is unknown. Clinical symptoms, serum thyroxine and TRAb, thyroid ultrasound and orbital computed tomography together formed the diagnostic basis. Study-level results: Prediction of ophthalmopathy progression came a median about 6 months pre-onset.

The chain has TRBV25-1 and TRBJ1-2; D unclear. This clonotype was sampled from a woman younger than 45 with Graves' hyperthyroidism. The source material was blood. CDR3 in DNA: TGTGCCAGCAGTGAAGAGGCAGCGGTCGGCTACACCTTC. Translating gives CASSEEAAVGYTF.